The clone carrying this T cell receptor beta chain was seen just once. The entry originates in a study of blood T cell repertoires in COVID-19. TCRdb's copy holds only in-frame clones and misses some; the assay was immunoSEQ multiplex PCR. This sample carries under 300,000 clones, 87% of them seen once, and the ten largest clones take about 6%. CDR1 is MNHEY and CDR2 is SVGAGI in the germline V gene. V lost 8 bases, J lost 3 bases, and 4 bases stayed unmatched. The CDR3 runs to 12 residues. The chain combines TRBV6-5 with TRBJ2-7; 7 bases line up with TRBD1. The sequenced sample was PBMCs or T cells enriched from blood (not recorded which). The clonotype originates from a young woman with acute COVID-19. In DNA, the CDR3 is TGTGCCAGCCGGGACAGCCACTACGAGCAGTACTTC. Its protein product is CASRDSHYEQYF.